This T cell receptor beta chain stems from a study of cytomegalovirus exposure and HLA in healthy donors. General study findings and limits: It was reported in a later analysis that an Asian-associated ancestry cluster showed fewer N-insertions than the roughly 620-donor mean. The study designated 150 or so TCR beta chains cytomegalovirus-associated. Later genetic work tied a missense DCLRE1C variant to beta-chain V and J trimming.

With regard to this clone: The antigen is undetermined.

The CDR3 is 16 residues long. V gave up 2 bases and J gave up 5 bases, with 13 bases separating them. Germline V CDR1 and CDR2: MNHEY, SMNVEV (reference sequence). Each donor was healthy, and each was a bone marrow donor. The PCR employed 60 Vbeta primers together with 13 Jbeta primers. Method: immunoSEQ multiplex PCR; TCRdb's copy keeps in-frame clones and lacks some. The data hold roughly 190,000 clones, with roughly four fifths observed a single time. The sequencing input was PBMCs. This TCR came from a woman between 25 and 40 years old in good health and CMV-seropositive. The chain couples TRBV27 to TRBJ1-6, with no clear D. CDR3 bases: TGTGCCAGCAGTTTACTAGGCAAAGACCATAATTCACCCCTCCACTTT. Translating gives CASSLLGKDHNSPLHF.